This TCR beta chain was retrieved from a study of shared clonotypes between healthy human individuals (dated by TCRdb to the early 2020s). In terms of the full investigation: The cohort comprised two women and a few men aged 18 to 49 years. Each donor's leukapheresis produced roughly between roughly 0.9 and 8.9 billion PBMCs. For each donor, CD4 naive and CD4 memory were each given three plates, CD8 naive was given two plates, and CD8 memory was given one plate. To estimate repertoire size and how much clonotypes are shared between individuals, the study performed deep sequencing of blood TCR repertoires from roughly five healthy adults. To increase sequencing depth and limit assay-specific biases, different laboratories used diverse techniques to prepare libraries and sequence TCR repertoires.

General conclusions and limits of the study: Incomplete sequencing was indicated by rarefaction of sorted-subset datasets, despite the large sequencing depth. Pairwise subsampling indicated that sequencing depth was expected to affect the degree of clonotype sharing among donors. Because the study included a small number of donors, the genetic and exposure-history diversity represented was limited. Higher generation probabilities were observed for clonotypes shared by all four sorted-subset donors than for non-shared clonotypes. Across a few donors, approximately 5% of naive CD4, roughly 3.4% of naive CD8, under 2.5% of memory CD4, and over 0.35% of memory CD8 clonotypes were shared. Sampling was restricted to blood, and TCR repertoires in tissues likely differ from the TCR repertoires found in blood. Naive subsets generally had larger estimated clonotype richness than memory subsets did.

The CDR3 sequence holds 15 residues, the cysteine and phenylalanine included. Kept here is only the CDR3 DNA, which spans 45 bases and is read in frame from base 1. CDR1 PRHDT and CDR2 FYEKMQ are derived from the germline V gene (reference sequence). V loses 5 bases of germline sequence and J loses 3 bases, and the interval between the two ends is 16 bases. Using the deep immunoSEQ assay, multiplex PCR amplified TCR CDR3 regions from genomic DNA. Extracted genomic DNA from each cell subset was distributed evenly across all wells of several immunoSEQ 96-well plates, and each plate was treated as a replicate. Each replicate PCR for sorted subsets received about 0.2 ug genomic DNA, equal to around 32,000 T cell genomes. Purified libraries were quantified with a Qubit 3.0 fluorometer, sized on a Bioanalyzer 2100, and re-quantified with the KAPA Library Quantification kit. Every immunoSEQ 96-well plate was sequenced on a separate single-read 150-cycle Illumina NextSeq 550 flow cell. For the original study's pipeline: Because the immunoSEQ output held only junctional sequences and lacked quality scores, the filtering could not match the filtering applied to full-length reads. To assign V/J genes and CDR3, sequences were annotated using PyIR, a Python wrapper for IgBLAST v1.9, with IMGT germline references. Any read was removed if the V/J assignment was weak (E-value above 1e-6), the CDR3 was missing, or the read contained stop codons, out-of-frame junctions, or ambiguous translated residues. V3J clonotypes were defined as sequences sharing the same inferred V gene, J gene, and CDR3 amino acid sequence. Percentage overlap between repertoires was computed as shared unique clonotypes divided by the size of the smaller repertoire. Three approaches were used to assess repertoire richness: RTK rarefaction, the Chao1 estimator, and Recon v2.1 estimates of unobserved clonotypes. For all TCRbeta clonotypes obtained by the gDNA method from four donors, generation probabilities were computed with OLGA. TCRdb holds this immuneACCESS table with in-frame rearrangements only. Some clones are missing; in checked studies, unresolved V genes explain under half, and the rest has no known cause. V and J calls plus clone size are reproduced from that table; the DNA served to infer D and trimming. In all, the sample holds some 500,000 clones, and around 95% of those were seen once. The ten largest clones represent around 0.067% of the sample.

Worth noting for this clone: This clone's antigen is unknown. No base quality values were provided; no much bigger clone lies one nucleotide off.

The donors were healthy, HIV-negative adults with no recently reported acute infections or vaccinations. Every donor was a Caucasian adult residing in Nashville, Tennessee, USA. Magnetic negative selection was used to enrich CD4+ T cells, after which naive cells were positively selected on CD45RA and the negative fraction became the memory subset. Blood was obtained by leukapheresis, after which PBMCs were separated by Ficoll-Histopaque density gradient centrifugation and cryopreserved in liquid nitrogen vapor phase. Analytical flow cytometry was used to check the purity and quantity of each magnetically sorted T cell population. Genomic DNA was isolated from each sorted fraction and quantified by UV absorbance on a Nanodrop 2000c.

Input material: naive CD4+ T cells sorted from blood. This sample's cell subset or site label indicates: CD45RA+ positively selected. The chain is made from TRBV13 and TRBJ1-1; TRBD1 is a weak D gene call, 6 bases matching. The sequence was collected from a woman aged 30 to 39 in good health. The nucleotide sequence is TGTGCCAGCAGCCGCGAGGGGGGGCGGGACACTGAAGCTTTCTTT. It translates as CASSREGGRDTEAFF. Supplemented by the reference TRBV13 and TRBJ1-1 proteins around the CDR3, the complete variable domain is AAGVIQSPRHLIKEKRETATLKCYPIPRHDTVYWYQQGPGQDPQFLISFYEKMQSDKGSIPDRFSAQQFSDYHSELNMSSLELGDSALYFCASSREGGRDTEAFFGQGTRLTVV.